These 17 T cell receptor beta chains were all obtained from the same sample, sequenced in a study of read filtering for tumor transcriptome and immune sequencing. Molecular barcoded adaptors covering alpha/delta and beta/gamma chains were used on roughly 370 ng RNA. One entry per CDR3 protein results from TCRdb running MiXCR on the reads. The sample has 60,000 to 75,000 distinct CDR3 sequences, roughly 19% seen once. The sample was a population of CD138-negative cells sorted from bone marrow. These receptors were collected from a donor aged 40 or over with multiple myeloma.

This clonotype came up once. Relative to the germline gene, one junction end is altered; a read error may explain this. This chain links TRBV11-2 with TRBJ1-2; tentative D call: TRBD1 (5 bases). The CDR3 has 14 amino acids. Per germline, CDR1 SGHAT and CDR2 FQNNGV. The CDR3 is CACSLDRANYGYTF. The CDR3 nucleotides read TGTGCCTGCAGCTTAGACAGAGCTAACTATGGCTACACCTTC.

Many counts were recorded for this clonotype. The chain is built from TRBV2 and TRBJ2-5; 7 bases agree with TRBD2. In germline, CDR1 is SNHLY, CDR2 FYNNEI. Trimming removed 4 bases from V and 4 bases from J; junction bases left unmatched: 12. There are 16 residues in the CDR3. CDR3 sequence (DNA): TGTGCCAGCAGTGCCCGGACTAGAGGGGCCTCAGAGACCCAGTACTTC. Amino acids: CASSARTRGASETQYF.

This clonotype has ten or more counts. The chain employs TRBV20-1 and TRBJ2-3, with unresolved D. The V end lost 3 bases, the J end lost 6 bases, and 13 bases lay between the germline ends. Germline V CDR1 and CDR2: DFQATT, SNEGSKA (reference sequence). This CDR3 contains 13 residues. This chain's CDR3 is CSASGLGRDTQYF. The CDR3 DNA reads TGCAGTGCTAGTGGGCTCGGCCGGGATACGCAGTATTTT.

The chain has TRBV7-2 and TRBJ2-5; 9 positions match TRBD2. This CDR3 contains 15 residues. V shed 5 bases and J 4 bases; nucleotides not matched to a gene: 8. Germline V gene data show CDR1 as SGHTA and CDR2 as FQGNSA. CDR3 in amino acids: CASSLGGGAGETQYF. CDR3 DNA: TGTGCCAGCAGCCTCGGCGGGGGGGCAGGAGAGACCCAGTACTTC.

This clonotype was picked up many times. The chain couples TRBV5-5 to TRBJ2-1; unclear D gene. CDR3 length: 12 amino acids. V lost 1 base, J lost 7 bases, and 6 bases lay in between. Germline assignment: CDR1 SGHKS and CDR2 YYEKEE (reference sequence). The CDR3: CASSLFTNEQFF. In DNA, the CDR3 is TGTGCCAGCAGCTTGTTTACAAATGAGCAGTTCTTC. The entire variable domain, with the rest obtained from reference TRBV5-5 and TRBJ2-1, is as follows: DAGVTQSPTHLIKTRGQQVTLRCSPISGHKSVSWYQQVLGQGPQFIFQYYEKEERGRGNFPDRFSARQFPNYSSELNVNALLLGDSALYLCASSLFTNEQFFGPGTRLTVL.

The CDR3 spells CASSDNNQYF. CDR3 DNA sequence: TGTGCCAGCAGTGATAATAACCAGTACTTC. The genes are TRBV2 and TRBJ2-5; D ambiguous. Trimming removed 3 bases from V and 10 bases from J, with 6 bases in between. This CDR3 is built from 10 residues. Germline-derived CDR1 and CDR2 are SNHLY and FYNNEI.

The sample holds many counts of this clonotype. The chain combines TRBV4-1 with TRBJ2-5; maybe TRBD1 (6 bases). Trimming stripped 1 base from V and 2 bases from J, with 11 bases between. The germline gives CDR1 MGHRA, CDR2 YSYEKL. This CDR3 spans 15 amino acids. CDR3 nucleotides: TGCGCCAGCAGCCAAGGTTTGAGGGGGCAAGAGACCCAGTACTTC. Translation: CASSQGLRGQETQYF.

At least ten counts were recorded for this clonotype. The rearrangement joins TRBV5-6 to TRBJ1-1, with a possible D match to TRBD1 (5 bases). CDR3 length: 13 residues. Trimming removed 0 bases at V and 7 bases at J, with 10 bases between. Germline V gene lookup returns CDR1 SGHDT and CDR2 YYEEEE. CDR3 sequence (DNA): TGTGCCAGCAGCTTGGGGCAGGGAGGTGAAGCTTTCTTT. Its translation: CASSLGQGGEAFF.

This clonotype was picked up many times. This sequence joins TRBV29-1 and TRBJ1-2, with TRBD1 as a possible D gene (5 bases). The V end lost 4 bases, the J end lost 1 base, and 7 bases lay between the germline ends. The germline V gene has CDR1 SQVTM and CDR2 ANQGSEA. The CDR3 spans 12 residues. As DNA, the CDR3 is TGCAGCGTTGGGGGCGGTAACTATGGCTACACCTTC. This sequence encodes CSVGGGNYGYTF.

There are many counts of this clonotype. J is TRBJ2-7 and V is TRBV19; D might be TRBD2 (5 bases). Trimming pared 1 base from V and 4 bases from J, leaving 11 bases between. CDR1 and CDR2 (germline): LNHDA, SQIVND (reference sequence). The CDR3 loop spans 14 amino acids. In nucleotides, the CDR3 is TGTGCCAGTAGTATAGCGGGGATGCCGTACGAGCAGTACTTC. Translation gives CASSIAGMPYEQYF.

Worth noting for this clonotype: Mismatch with germline at one junction end may stem from a read error. The chain couples TRBV20-1 to TRBJ2-3; D is possibly TRBD2 (5 bases). Germline CDR1 DFQATT, CDR2 SNEGSKA (reference sequence). This CDR3 contains 16 residues. The CDR3: CSARDPLTGTSDTQYF. As DNA, the CDR3 is TGCAGTGCTAGAGATCCCCTTACGGGAACATCAGATACTCAGTATTTT.

Worth noting for this clonotype: The junction departs from germline at one end; a sequencing error may be responsible. The rearrangement links TRBV7-3 to TRBJ1-1; D remains unclear. Germline V lookup: CDR1 SGHTA, CDR2 FQGTGA. The CDR3 has 10 residues. The CDR3 bases are TGCATGGTGGGAAACACTGAAGCTTTCTTT. The encoded protein is CMVGNTEAFF.

A remark on this clonotype: This probably arose from a read error, given a far larger clone one base away. The chain is built from TRBV7-9 and TRBJ2-2; 11 bases fit TRBD2. This CDR3 is built from 17 residues. Germline CDR1 is SEHNR and CDR2 is FQNEAQ (reference sequence). The CDR3 is CASSLALAGGPEGGLFF. The CDR3 DNA follows: TGTGCCAGCAGCTTAGCCCTAGCGGGAGGACCAGAGGGGGGGCTGTTTTTT.

The chain joins TRBV6-2 or TRBV6-3 to TRBJ1-1; D gene ambiguous. Germline loops: CDR1 MNHEY, CDR2 SVGEGT. CDR3 length: 11 residues. V lost 4 bases and J 6 bases, leaving 6 bases between the germline ends. The CDR3 reads CASSLTAEAFF. The DNA for the CDR3 is TGTGCCAGCAGTTTAACGGCTGAAGCTTTCTTT.

This clonotype was found many times. The chain recombines TRBV7-8 with TRBJ2-7, with 13 bases aligning to TRBD2. J lost 7 bases, V lost 5 bases, and 11 bases had no gene match. The V gene's germline CDR1 is SGHVS and CDR2 FQNEAQ. The CDR3 consists of 16 residues. As DNA, the CDR3 is TGTGCCAGCAGCGAGGGACTAGCGGGGTTTTTTGGTGAGCAGTACTTC. It is translated as CASSEGLAGFFGEQYF.

With regard to this clonotype: With a much larger clone just one base away, this may be a read error. This sequence joins TRBV12-3 or TRBV12-4 and TRBJ2-1; D is perhaps TRBD2 (6 bases). The CDR3 has 13 amino acids. CDR3 in amino acids: CAGRITASEQTNF. The DNA for the CDR3 is TGTGCCGGCAGGATCACGGCTAGCGAGCAGACGAATTTC.

In this sample, this clonotype turned up a few times. The chain carries TRBV20-1 and TRBJ2-3; 8 bases fit TRBD2. After removal of 2 bases from V and 7 bases from J, the junction contained 20 bases not matched to a gene. The CDR3 runs 18 residues. Germline-derived CDR1 and CDR2 are DFQATT and SNEGSKA (reference sequence). The CDR3 DNA sequence: TGCAGTGCTAGACCCCGGGCGGGGGTAGCGGGGTCGGGACATACGCAGTATTTT. This sequence encodes CSARPRAGVAGSGHTQYF.